This T cell receptor (beta chain) was documented in a study of shared clonotypes between healthy human individuals. Study outcomes and limitations: Non-shared clonotypes were found to have lower generation probabilities than the clonotypes that were shared by all four of the sorted-subset donors. Around 5.3% of naive CD4 clonotypes were shared across a few donors.

It was across several immunoSEQ plates that each subset's genomic DNA was evenly split. Libraries were prepared by immunoSEQ multiplex PCR; TCRdb keeps only in-frame clonotypes and omits some of them. Of over a million clones listed, 75% are singletons. A remark on this clone: Antigen unknown.

The CDR3 is made up of 14 amino acids. Germline CDR1 and CDR2: SGHRS and YFSETQ. J gave up 3 bases and V 3 bases, and 5 bases lay outside the gene matches. Division of CD4+ cells produced a CD45RA+ naive subset and a CD45RA-negative memory subset. The receptor was derived from a man aged 18-30 years in good health. Material for sequencing was memory CD4+ T cells sorted from blood. Subset of the sample: CD45RA-negative fraction. The chain recombines TRBV5-1 with TRBJ2-7; 8 bases line up with TRBD1. This chain's CDR3 is CASSSTGVFYEQYF. In DNA form, the CDR3 reads TGCGCCAGCAGCTCGACAGGGGTTTTCTACGAGCAGTACTTC.